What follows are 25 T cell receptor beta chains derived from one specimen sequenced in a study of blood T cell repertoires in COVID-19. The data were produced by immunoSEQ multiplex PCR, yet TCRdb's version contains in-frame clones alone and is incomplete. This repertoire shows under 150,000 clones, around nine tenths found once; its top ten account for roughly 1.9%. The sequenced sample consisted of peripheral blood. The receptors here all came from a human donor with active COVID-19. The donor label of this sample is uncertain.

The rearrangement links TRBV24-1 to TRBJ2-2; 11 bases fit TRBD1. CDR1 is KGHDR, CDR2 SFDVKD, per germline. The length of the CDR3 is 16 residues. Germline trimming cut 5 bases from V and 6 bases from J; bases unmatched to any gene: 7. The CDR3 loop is CATSGSSGQGAGELFF. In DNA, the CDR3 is TGTGCCACCAGTGGGTCATCGGGACAGGGGGCCGGGGAGCTGTTTTTT.

The DNA of the CDR3 is TGTGCCAGCAGTTATTCAGGGGGCGGTGGCGAAAAACTGTTTTTT. Amino acid sequence: CASSYSGGGGEKLFF. V usage is TRBV6-5 and J usage is TRBJ1-4; 8 bases match TRBD1. V shed 3 bases, J shed 8 bases, and the junction held 8 bases outside the gene matches. Germline V CDR1 and CDR2: MNHEY, SVGAGI. This CDR3 comprises 15 residues.

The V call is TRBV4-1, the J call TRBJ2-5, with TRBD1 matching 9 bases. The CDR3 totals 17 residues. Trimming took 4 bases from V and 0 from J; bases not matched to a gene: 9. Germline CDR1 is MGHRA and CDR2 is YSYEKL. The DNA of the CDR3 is TGCGCCAGCAGCCGAGATTCCGGGACAGGGTACCAAGAGACCCAGTACTTC. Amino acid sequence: CASSRDSGTGYQETQYF.

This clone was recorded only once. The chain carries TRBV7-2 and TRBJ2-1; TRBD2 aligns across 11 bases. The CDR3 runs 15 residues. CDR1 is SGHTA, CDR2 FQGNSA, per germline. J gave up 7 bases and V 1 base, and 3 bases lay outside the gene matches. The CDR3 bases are TGTGCCAGCAGCTTAGTATTAGCGGGGGGGAATGAGCAGTTCTTC. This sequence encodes CASSLVLAGGNEQFF.

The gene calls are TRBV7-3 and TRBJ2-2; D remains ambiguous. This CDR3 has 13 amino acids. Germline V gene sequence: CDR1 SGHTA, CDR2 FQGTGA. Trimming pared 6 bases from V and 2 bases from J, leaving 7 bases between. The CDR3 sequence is CASRTQNTGELFF. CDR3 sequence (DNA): TGTGCCAGCAGGACTCAAAACACCGGGGAGCTGTTTTTT.

CDR3: CASSQDLLRDRYSPLHF. The CDR3 DNA reads as TGCGCCAGCAGCCAAGACCTTCTCCGGGACAGATATTCACCCCTCCACTTT. This sequence joins TRBV4-3 and TRBJ1-6; 7 nucleotides line up with TRBD1. V lost 0 bases, J lost 8 bases, and 10 bases stayed unmatched. Germline V gene lookup returns CDR1 LGHNA and CDR2 YSLEER. The CDR3 covers 17 residues.

CDR3 sequence: CASSEISGGWSYNEQFF. In DNA, the CDR3 is TGTGCCAGCAGTGAGATTAGCGGGGGTTGGTCCTACAATGAGCAGTTCTTC. J is TRBJ2-1 and V is TRBV2, with 9 nucleotides matching TRBD2. The ends lost 3 bases at V and 1 base at J; junction bases unmatched: 7. CDR3 length: 17 residues. Germline values: CDR1 SNHLY, CDR2 FYNNEI.

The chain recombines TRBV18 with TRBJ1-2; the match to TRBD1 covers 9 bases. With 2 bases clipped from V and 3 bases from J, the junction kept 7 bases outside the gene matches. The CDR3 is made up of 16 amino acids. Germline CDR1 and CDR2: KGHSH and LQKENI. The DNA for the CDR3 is TGTGCCAGCTCACCATTAGGACAGGGGAGAGACTATGGCTACACCTTC. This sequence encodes CASSPLGQGRDYGYTF.

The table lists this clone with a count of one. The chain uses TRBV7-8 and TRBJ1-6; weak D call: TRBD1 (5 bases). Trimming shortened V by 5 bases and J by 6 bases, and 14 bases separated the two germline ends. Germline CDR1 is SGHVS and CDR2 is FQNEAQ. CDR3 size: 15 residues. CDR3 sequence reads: CASSLGGNLNSPLHF. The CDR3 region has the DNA TGTGCCAGCAGCCTTGGGGGGAATCTTAATTCACCCCTCCACTTT.

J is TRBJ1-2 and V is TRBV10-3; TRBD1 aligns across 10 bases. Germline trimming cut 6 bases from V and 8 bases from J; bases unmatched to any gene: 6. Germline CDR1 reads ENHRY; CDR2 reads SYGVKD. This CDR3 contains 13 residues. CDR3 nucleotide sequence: TGTGCCATCAGGGACAGGGGGGTTACCGGCTACACCTTC. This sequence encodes CAIRDRGVTGYTF.

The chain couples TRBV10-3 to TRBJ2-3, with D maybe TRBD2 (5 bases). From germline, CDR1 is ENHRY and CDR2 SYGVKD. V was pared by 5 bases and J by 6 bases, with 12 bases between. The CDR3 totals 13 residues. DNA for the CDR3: TGTGCCATCAGTCAAGCGGACCCGGATACGCAGTATTTT. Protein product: CAISQADPDTQYF.

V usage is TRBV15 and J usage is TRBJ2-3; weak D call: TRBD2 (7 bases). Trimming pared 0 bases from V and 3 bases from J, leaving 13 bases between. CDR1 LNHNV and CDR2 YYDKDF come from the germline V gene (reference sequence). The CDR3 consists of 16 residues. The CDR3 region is CATSRDGGAGTDTQYF. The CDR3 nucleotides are TGTGCCACCAGCAGAGATGGGGGGGCGGGGACAGATACGCAGTATTTT.

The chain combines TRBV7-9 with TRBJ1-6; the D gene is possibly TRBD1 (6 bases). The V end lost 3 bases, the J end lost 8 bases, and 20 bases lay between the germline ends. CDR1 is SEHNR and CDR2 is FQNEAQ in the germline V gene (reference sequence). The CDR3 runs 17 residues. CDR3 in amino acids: CASSLVGQMAWHSPLHF. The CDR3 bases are TGTGCCAGCAGCTTGGTAGGACAGATGGCATGGCATTCACCCCTCCACTTT.

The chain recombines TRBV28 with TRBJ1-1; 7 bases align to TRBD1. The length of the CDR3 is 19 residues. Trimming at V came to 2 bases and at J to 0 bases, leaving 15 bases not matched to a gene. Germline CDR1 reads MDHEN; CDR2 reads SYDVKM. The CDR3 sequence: CASSLDFGRGLQMNTEAFF. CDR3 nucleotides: TGTGCCAGCAGTTTAGACTTCGGGAGGGGGCTTCAGATGAACACTGAAGCTTTCTTT.

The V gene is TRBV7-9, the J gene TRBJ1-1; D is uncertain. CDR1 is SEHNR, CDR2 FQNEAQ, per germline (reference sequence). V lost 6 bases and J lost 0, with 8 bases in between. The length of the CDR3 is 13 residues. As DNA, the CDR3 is TGTGCCAGCAGGGCATCCATGAACACTGAAGCTTTCTTT. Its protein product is CASRASMNTEAFF.

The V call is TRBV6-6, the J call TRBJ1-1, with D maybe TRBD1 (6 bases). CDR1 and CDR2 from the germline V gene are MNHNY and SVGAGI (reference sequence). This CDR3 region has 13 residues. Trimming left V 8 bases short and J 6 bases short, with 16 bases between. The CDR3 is CASDSTGYAEAFF. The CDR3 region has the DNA TGTGCCAGCGATTCGACAGGTTACGCTGAAGCTTTCTTT.

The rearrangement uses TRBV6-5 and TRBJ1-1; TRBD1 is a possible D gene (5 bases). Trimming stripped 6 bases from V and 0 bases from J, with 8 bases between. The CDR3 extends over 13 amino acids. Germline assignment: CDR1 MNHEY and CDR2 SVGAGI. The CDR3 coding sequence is TGTGCCAGCAGCCCGGACATGAACACTGAAGCTTTCTTT. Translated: CASSPDMNTEAFF.

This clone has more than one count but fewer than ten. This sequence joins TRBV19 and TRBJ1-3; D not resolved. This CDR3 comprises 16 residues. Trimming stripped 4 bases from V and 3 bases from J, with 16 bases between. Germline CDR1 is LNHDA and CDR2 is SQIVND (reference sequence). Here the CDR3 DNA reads TGTGCCAGTAGTACGACCGAGGGCCGGCGTGGAAACACCATATATTTT. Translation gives CASSTTEGRRGNTIYF.

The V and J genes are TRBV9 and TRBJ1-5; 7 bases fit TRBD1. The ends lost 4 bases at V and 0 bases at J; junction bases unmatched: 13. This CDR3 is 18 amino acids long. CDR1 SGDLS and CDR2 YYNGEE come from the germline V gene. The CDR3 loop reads CASSWGQPLSSSNQPQHF. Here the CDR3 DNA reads TGTGCCAGCAGCTGGGGACAGCCTCTCAGCAGTAGCAATCAGCCCCAGCATTTT.

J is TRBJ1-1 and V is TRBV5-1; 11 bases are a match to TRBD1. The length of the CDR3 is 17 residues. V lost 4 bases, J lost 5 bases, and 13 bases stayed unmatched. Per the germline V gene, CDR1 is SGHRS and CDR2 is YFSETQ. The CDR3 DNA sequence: TGCGCCAGCAGCGGGGGACAGGGGGAGTTTTGGAGGACTGAAGCTTTCTTT. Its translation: CASSGGQGEFWRTEAFF.

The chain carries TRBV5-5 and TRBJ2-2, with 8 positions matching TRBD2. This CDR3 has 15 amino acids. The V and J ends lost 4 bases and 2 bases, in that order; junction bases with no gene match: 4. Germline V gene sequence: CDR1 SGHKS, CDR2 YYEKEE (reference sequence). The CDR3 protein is CASSRGGTNTGELFF. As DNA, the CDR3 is TGTGCCAGCAGCCGCGGGGGGACCAACACCGGGGAGCTGTTTTTT.

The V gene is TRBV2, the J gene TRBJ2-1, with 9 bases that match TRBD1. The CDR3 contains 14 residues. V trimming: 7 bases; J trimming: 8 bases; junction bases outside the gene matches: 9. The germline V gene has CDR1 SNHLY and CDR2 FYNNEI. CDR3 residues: CASKWTGEGDEQFF. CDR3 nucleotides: TGTGCCAGCAAGTGGACAGGGGAGGGGGATGAGCAGTTCTTC.

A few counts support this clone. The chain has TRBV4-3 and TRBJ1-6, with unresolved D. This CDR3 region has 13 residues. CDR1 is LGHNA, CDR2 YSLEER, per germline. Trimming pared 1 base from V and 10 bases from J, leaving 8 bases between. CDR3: CASSQAQVSPLHF. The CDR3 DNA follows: TGCGCCAGCAGCCAAGCGCAGGTCTCACCCCTCCACTTT.

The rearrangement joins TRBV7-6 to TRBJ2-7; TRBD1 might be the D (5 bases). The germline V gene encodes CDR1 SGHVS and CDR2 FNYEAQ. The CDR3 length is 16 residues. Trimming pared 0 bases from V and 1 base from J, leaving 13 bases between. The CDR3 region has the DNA TGTGCCAGCAGCTTAGCTGGGGCAGCCACGTCCTACGAGCAGTACTTC. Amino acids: CASSLAGAATSYEQYF.

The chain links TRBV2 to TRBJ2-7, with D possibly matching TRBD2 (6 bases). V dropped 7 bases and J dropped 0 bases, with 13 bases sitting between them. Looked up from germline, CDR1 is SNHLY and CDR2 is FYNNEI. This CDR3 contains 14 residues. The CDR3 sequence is CASKARGSSYEQYF. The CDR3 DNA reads TGTGCCAGCAAAGCTCGGGGGAGCTCCTACGAGCAGTACTTC.